This TCR beta chain was sequenced during a study of blood T cell repertoires in COVID-19. As for the study in general: The cDNA or gDNA used as material had been derived from T cells, B-cell-depleted T cells, or PBMCs.

Data came from immunoSEQ multiplex PCR; TCRdb stores just in-frame clones and leaves some out. There are roughly 160,000 clones in the sample; under 80% occur only once, and 3% lies in the top ten. The CDR3 length is 14 residues. The V end lost 4 bases, the J end lost 5 bases, and 15 bases lay between the germline ends. Looked up from germline, CDR1 is SGHKS and CDR2 is YYEKEE (reference sequence). The material sequenced was peripheral blood. The origin of this receptor is a woman older than 75 with acute or convalescent COVID-19. The chain couples TRBV5-5 to TRBJ2-5, with D possibly TRBD1 on 6 matching bases. CDR3 region: CASSPRGGGETQYF. The CDR3 DNA follows: TGTGCCAGCAGCCCTAGAGGGGGTGGGGAGACCCAGTACTTC.